This entry lists 6 T cell receptor beta chains sequenced from one sample in a study of shared clonotypes between healthy human individuals. Clones were sequenced by immunoSEQ multiplex PCR, and TCRdb holds only the in-frame ones, with some missing. The sample records more than 400,000 clones, approximately 81% being singletons. The material sequenced was PBMCs. The receptors were gathered from a middle-aged woman in good health. Some clones in this sample may be carry-over from other donors' samples.

V and J are TRBV4-1 and TRBJ2-4; TRBD2 is a possible D gene (6 bases). Trimming pared 2 bases from V and 7 bases from J, leaving 9 bases between. This CDR3 region has 13 residues. Germline V gene lookup returns CDR1 MGHRA and CDR2 YSYEKL. This chain's CDR3 is CASSQSGVNIQYF. The DNA for the CDR3 is TGCGCCAGCAGCCAATCGGGGGTTAACATTCAGTACTTC.

The CDR3 region has the DNA TGTGCCATCAGGGACTTCAGGGGGTCCATTAGGGACAATGAGCAGTTCTTC. This translates into CAIRDFRGSIRDNEQFF. The chain employs TRBV10-3 and TRBJ2-1, with 7 bases identical to TRBD1. V was clipped by 6 bases and J by 5 bases; unmatched bases: 16. Looked up from germline, CDR1 is ENHRY and CDR2 is SYGVKD. The CDR3 loop spans 17 amino acids.

The gene calls are TRBV7-7 and TRBJ2-2, with D tentatively TRBD2 (6 bases). Germline V CDR1 and CDR2: SSHAT, FNYEAQ (reference sequence). V was trimmed by 5 bases and J by 6 bases, leaving 10 bases between them. The CDR3 loop spans 13 amino acids. The CDR3 is CASSPSGAGELFF. CDR3 DNA sequence: TGTGCCAGCAGCCCATCGGGGGCCGGGGAGCTGTTTTTT. The complete variable domain, with remaining parts taken from reference TRBV7-7 and TRBJ2-2, reads GAGVSQSPRYKVTKRGQDVTLRCDPISSHATLYWYQQALGQGPEFLTYFNYEAQPDKSGLPSDRFSAERPEGSISTLTIQRTEQRDSAMYRCASSPSGAGELFFGEGSRLTVL.

This chain connects TRBV30 to TRBJ1-1; 9 bases fit TRBD1. Germline V gene data show CDR1 as GTSNPN and CDR2 as SVGIG (reference sequence). Unmatched junction bases numbered 10, after V lost 0 bases and J lost 5 bases. This CDR3 contains 16 residues. This CDR3 is CAWSVGLGTGSTEAFF. The CDR3 DNA sequence: TGTGCCTGGAGTGTCGGTCTTGGGACAGGGAGTACTGAAGCTTTCTTT. Together with reference TRBV30 and TRBJ1-1, the CDR3 gives the full variable domain: SQTIHQWPATLVQPVGSPLSLECTVEGTSNPNLYWYRQAAGRGLQLLFYSVGIGQISSEVPQNLSASRPQDRQFILSSKKLLLSDSGFYLCAWSVGLGTGSTEAFFGQGTRLTVV.

The chain carries TRBV30 and TRBJ2-1, with TRBD2 identical over 8 bases. This CDR3 comprises 15 residues. Germline V gene lookup returns CDR1 GTSNPN and CDR2 SVGIG (reference sequence). Trimming cost V 1 base and J 2 bases; bases outside gene matches: 4. CDR3 coding DNA: TGTGCCTGGAGTGAGGGTAGCGGGACCTACAATGAGCAGTTCTTC. Its protein product is CAWSEGSGTYNEQFF. The variable domain in full, completed from reference TRBV30 and TRBJ2-1, reads SQTIHQWPATLVQPVGSPLSLECTVEGTSNPNLYWYRQAAGRGLQLLFYSVGIGQISSEVPQNLSASRPQDRQFILSSKKLLLSDSGFYLCAWSEGSGTYNEQFFGPGTRLTVL.

This clone was found a few times. This chain uses TRBV15 with TRBJ2-5; tentative D call: TRBD1 (6 bases). Germline V CDR1 and CDR2: LNHNV, YYDKDF (reference sequence). V was cut by 1 base and J by 4 bases, with 10 bases left in between. This CDR3 comprises 14 residues. The DNA for the CDR3 is TGTGCCACCAGCAGAGGACAGGCAGGAGAGACCCAGTACTTC. Protein product: CATSRGQAGETQYF.